The T cell receptor beta chain described here comes from a study of T cell responses to AZD1222 COVID-19 vaccine (dated by TCRdb to the early 2020s). Regarding the research as a whole: TCR sequencing was performed for approximately 240 trial participants, of whom 200 to 210 were given two doses of AZD1222 and some 26 were given two doses of MenACWY control vaccine. Trial participants were enrolled by age into 18-55, 56-69 and 70-plus year subgroups, with approximately 150, 30 and 60 TCR-sequenced participants respectively.

To note about this clone: Which antigen it targets is not known. Base qualities are missing; no much larger clone stands one base away.

The CDR3 regions of human TCRbeta chains were analyzed by immunosequencing. The original pipeline was this. Repertoire TCRs were matched against a reference library of SARS-CoV-2-specific TCRs generated with the MIRA antigen-specificity platform. Breadth was defined as the fraction of unique TCRs that were SARS-CoV-2-associated. Depth was defined as the fraction of total T cells that were SARS-CoV-2-associated. Using the MIRA data, each spike-specific TCR was assigned both to the spike region to which the TCR was reactive and to a CD4 or CD8 class. Log10-transformed breadth and depth values were compared by one-way ANOVA with Sidak's multiple comparisons tests. TCRdb's version of the immuneACCESS table is confined to in-frame rearrangements and falls short of the full clone set. An unresolved V gene accounts for under half of the shortfall where checked; the remainder is of unknown origin. For V, J and clone size, that table is used; D and trimming come from the DNA. The sample data list about 120,000 clones, and approximately 82% of these were observed just once. The biggest ten clones account for around 27% of the sample.

In light of the paper, this sample's time point label describes: about 28 days (+/-7) after the second vaccine dose. AZD1222 recipients with second doses at about 4 weeks or about 12 weeks were pooled, because spike-specific TCR depth and breadth did not differ between schedules. Vaccinee samples came from UK trials COV001 and COV002, including a single-blind randomized controlled phase 2/3 trial of AZD1222 (ChAdOx1 nCoV-19) in healthy adults. For TCRbeta chain sequencing, PBMC samples were collected from trial participants at day 0 and at day 28 after the second dose. General findings and caveats noted by the study authors: Nearly half of unique spike-specific TCRs reportedly recognized epitopes outside regions mutated in the B.1.351 and B.1.1.7 variants. No day 14 peak-response samples were available, so repertoires were characterized only after the peak T cell response. Spike-specific TCR breadth and depth rose significantly after two AZD1222 doses compared with day 0 and with MenACWY recipients. Vaccine-associated CD4 TCRs spanned the whole spike protein, with dominant responses in regions 160-218 and 743-854. The 56-69-year group was small, and its depth increase did not reach significance, likely because of low power. Conclusions about previously exposed vaccinees were limited because only six or seven AZD1222 recipients were SARS-CoV-2 seropositive at baseline. Most participants were white British and females outnumbered males, and the authors suggested that clonal diversity may have been underestimated.

Measured from the cysteine to the phenylalanine, the CDR3 is 13 residues long. CDR3 DNA is the only sequence kept; it has 39 bases, read in frame from the first base. The germline V gene supplies CDR1 SQVTM and CDR2 ANQGSEA. The sample here was peripheral blood, taken 28 days after the second AZD1222 dose. The chain is assembled from TRBV29-1 and TRBJ1-3, with 9 central nucleotides matching TRBD1. This TCR was recovered from an adult who received the AZD1222 COVID-19 vaccine. The CDR3 has the sequence CTAGQGGTNTIYF. The bases are TGCACGGCGGGACAGGGTGGTACAAACACCATATATTTT.